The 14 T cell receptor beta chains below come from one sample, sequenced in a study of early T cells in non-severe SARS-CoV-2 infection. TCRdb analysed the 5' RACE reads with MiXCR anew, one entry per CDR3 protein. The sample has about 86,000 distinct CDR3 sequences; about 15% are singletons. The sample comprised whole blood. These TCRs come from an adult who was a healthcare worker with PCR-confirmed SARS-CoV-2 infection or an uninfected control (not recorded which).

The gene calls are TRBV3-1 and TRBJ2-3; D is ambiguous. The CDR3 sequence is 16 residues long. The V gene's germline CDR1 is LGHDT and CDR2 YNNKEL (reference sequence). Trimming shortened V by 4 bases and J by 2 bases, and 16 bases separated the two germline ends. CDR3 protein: CASSPLLGRATDTQYF. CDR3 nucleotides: TGTGCCAGCAGCCCGCTTCTGGGCAGAGCCACAGATACGCAGTATTTT.

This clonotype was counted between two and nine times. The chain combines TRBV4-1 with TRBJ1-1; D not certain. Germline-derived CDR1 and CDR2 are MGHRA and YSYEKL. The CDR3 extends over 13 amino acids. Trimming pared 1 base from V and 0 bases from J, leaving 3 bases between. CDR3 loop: CASSQAVNTEAFF. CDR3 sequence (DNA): TGCGCCAGCAGCCAAGCGGTGAACACTGAAGCTTTCTTT.

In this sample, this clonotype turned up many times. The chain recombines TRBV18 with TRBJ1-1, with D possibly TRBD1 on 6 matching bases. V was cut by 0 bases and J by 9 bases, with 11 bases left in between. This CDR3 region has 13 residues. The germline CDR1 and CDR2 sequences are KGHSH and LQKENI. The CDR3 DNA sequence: TGTGCCAGCTCACCACCTTCGACAGGACAAGCTTTCTTT. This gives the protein CASSPPSTGQAFF.

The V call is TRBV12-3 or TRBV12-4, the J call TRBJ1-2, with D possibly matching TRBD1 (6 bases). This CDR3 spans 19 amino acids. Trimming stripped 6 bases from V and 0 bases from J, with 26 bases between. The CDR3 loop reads CASSRAPNYRDTPNYGYTF. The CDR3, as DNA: TGTGCCAGCAGCCGGGCCCCAAATTACCGGGACACCCCTAACTATGGCTACACCTTC.

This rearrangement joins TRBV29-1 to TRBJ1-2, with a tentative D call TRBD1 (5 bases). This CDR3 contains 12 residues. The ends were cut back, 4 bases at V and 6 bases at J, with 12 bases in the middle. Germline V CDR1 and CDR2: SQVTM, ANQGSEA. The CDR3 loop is CSVVGEKDGYTF. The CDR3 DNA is TGCAGCGTTGTGGGGGAGAAGGATGGCTACACCTTC.

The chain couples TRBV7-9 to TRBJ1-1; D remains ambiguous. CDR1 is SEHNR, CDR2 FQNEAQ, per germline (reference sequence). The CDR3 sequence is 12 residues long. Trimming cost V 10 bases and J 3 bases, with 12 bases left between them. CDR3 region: CAIPIRDTEAFF. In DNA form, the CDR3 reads TGTGCCATCCCGATAAGAGACACTGAAGCTTTCTTT.

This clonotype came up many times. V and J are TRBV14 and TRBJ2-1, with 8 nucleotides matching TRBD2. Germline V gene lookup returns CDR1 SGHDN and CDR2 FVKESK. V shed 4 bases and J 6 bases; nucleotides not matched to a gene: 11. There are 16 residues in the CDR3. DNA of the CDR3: TGTGCCAGCAGCCGCCTTTTGGCGGGAGGTATCAATGAGCAGTTCTTC. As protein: CASSRLLAGGINEQFF. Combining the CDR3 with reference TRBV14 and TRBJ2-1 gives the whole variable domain EAGVTQFPSHSVIEKGQTVTLRCDPISGHDNLYWYRRVMGKEIKFLLHFVKESKQDESGMPNNRFLAERTGGTYSTLKVQPAELEDSGVYFCASSRLLAGGINEQFFGPGTRLTVL.

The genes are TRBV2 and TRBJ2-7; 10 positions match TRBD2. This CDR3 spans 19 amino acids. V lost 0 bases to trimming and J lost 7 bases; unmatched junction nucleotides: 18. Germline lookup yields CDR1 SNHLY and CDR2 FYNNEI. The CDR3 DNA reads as TGTGCCAGCAGTGAAGCGACCCGGGCTAGCGGGGGTGGTGGAGAAGAGCAGTACTTC. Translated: CASSEATRASGGGGEEQYF.

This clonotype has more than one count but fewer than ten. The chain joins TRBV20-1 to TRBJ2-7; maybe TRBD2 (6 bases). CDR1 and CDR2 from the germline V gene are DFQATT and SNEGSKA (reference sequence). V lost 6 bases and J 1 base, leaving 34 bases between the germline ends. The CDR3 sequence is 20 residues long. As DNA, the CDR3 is TGCAGTGCCACGCGAGCTAGAGTGCGCGTGAGGGGCGGGGAGTCCTACGAGCAGTACTTC. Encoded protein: CSATRARVRVRGGESYEQYF.

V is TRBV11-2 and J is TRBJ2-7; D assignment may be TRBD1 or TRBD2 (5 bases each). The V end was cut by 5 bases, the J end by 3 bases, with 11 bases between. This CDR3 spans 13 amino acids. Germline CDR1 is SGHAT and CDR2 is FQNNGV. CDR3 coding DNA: TGTGCCAGCAGCCCAACGGGGCACTACGAGCAGTACTTC. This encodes CASSPTGHYEQYF.

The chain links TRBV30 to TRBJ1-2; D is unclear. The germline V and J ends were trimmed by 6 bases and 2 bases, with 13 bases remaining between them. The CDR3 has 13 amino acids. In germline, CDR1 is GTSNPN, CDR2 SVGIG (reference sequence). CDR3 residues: CACSDGRNYGYTF. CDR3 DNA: TGTGCCTGTTCAGACGGAAGGAACTATGGCTACACCTTC.

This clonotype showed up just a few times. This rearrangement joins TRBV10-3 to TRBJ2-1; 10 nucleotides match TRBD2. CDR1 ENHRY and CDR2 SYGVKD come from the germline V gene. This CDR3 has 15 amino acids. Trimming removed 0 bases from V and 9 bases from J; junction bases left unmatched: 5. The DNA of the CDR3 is TGTGCCATCAGTGAGTCGGCTAGCGGGAGTCTTGAGCAGTTCTTC. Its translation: CAISESASGSLEQFF.

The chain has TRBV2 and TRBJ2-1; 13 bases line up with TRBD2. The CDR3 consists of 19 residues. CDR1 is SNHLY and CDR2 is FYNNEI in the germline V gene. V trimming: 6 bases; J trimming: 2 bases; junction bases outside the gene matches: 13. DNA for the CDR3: TGTGCCAGCAGGGCGCCCGGACTAGCGGGAGCGTCGGCCTACAATGAGCAGTTCTTC. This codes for CASRAPGLAGASAYNEQFF.

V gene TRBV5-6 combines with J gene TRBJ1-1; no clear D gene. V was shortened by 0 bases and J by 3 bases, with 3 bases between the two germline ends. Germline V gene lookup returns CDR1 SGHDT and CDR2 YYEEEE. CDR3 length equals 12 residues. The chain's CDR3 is CASSLADTEAFF. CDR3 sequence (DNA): TGTGCCAGCAGCTTGGCAGACACTGAAGCTTTCTTT.